What follows are 11 T cell receptor beta chains derived from one specimen sequenced in a study of T cells after yellow fever vaccination. TCRdb re-derived calls from the 5' RACE reads in MiXCR, one entry per CDR3 protein. The sample includes 450,000 to 650,000 distinct CDR3 sequences, 20% to 25% of them seen just once. The sample consisted of PBMCs, taken about 20 days after the first yellow fever vaccination. The receptors derive from a man aged 18 to 30 who received the YFV17D yellow fever vaccine.

In its sample, this clonotype was seen once. V usage is TRBV19 and J usage is TRBJ2-7; D not resolved. Trimming cost V 7 bases and J 5 bases, with 9 bases left between them. This CDR3 has 11 residues. Germline V CDR1 and CDR2: LNHDA, SQIVND (reference sequence). The DNA of the CDR3 is TGTGCCAGTAAGGGATCTAACGAGCAGTACTTC. Translation: CASKGSNEQYF.

The rearrangement joins TRBV4-3 to TRBJ1-4; D might be TRBD1 (6 bases). This CDR3 comprises 16 residues. Germline assignment: CDR1 LGHNA and CDR2 YSLEER. The ends were cut back, 3 bases at V and 3 bases at J, with 14 bases in the middle. CDR3 residues: CASSQRLGAANEKLFF. CDR3 bases: TGCGCCAGCAGCCAGCGTTTGGGGGCGGCTAATGAAAAACTGTTTTTT.

Many counts were recorded for this clonotype. This chain uses TRBV3-1 with TRBJ2-1, with 10 bases that match TRBD2. Trimming removed 8 bases from V and 4 bases from J; junction bases left unmatched: 8. Germline V gene data show CDR1 as LGHDT and CDR2 as YNNKEL (reference sequence). The CDR3 is 15 amino acids. CDR3 DNA: TGTGCCAGCTCACCCCGGACTAGCGGTTACAATGAGCAGTTCTTC. It yields the protein CASSPRTSGYNEQFF.

This clonotype occurred a few times. J is TRBJ1-6 and V is TRBV4-3; TRBD1 is a possible D gene (5 bases). Looked up from germline, CDR1 is LGHNA and CDR2 is YSLEER. CDR3 size: 14 residues. V was pared by 4 bases and J by 15 bases, with 19 bases between. CDR3 protein: CASSPDIYPGHLHF. The CDR3 bases are TGCGCCAGCAGCCCGGACATCTACCCGGGGCACCTCCACTTT.

This chain links TRBV2 with TRBJ2-1; D uncertain. With 0 bases removed from V and 9 bases from J, the gap between germline ends came to 3 bases. The germline V gene has CDR1 SNHLY and CDR2 FYNNEI. The CDR3 length is 11 residues. The CDR3 DNA sequence: TGTGCCAGCAGTGAAGCGGTTGAGCAGTTCTTC. It codes for CASSEAVEQFF.

This chain joins TRBV6-1 and TRBJ1-1; D may be TRBD1 (6 bases). The CDR3 has 14 amino acids. V was clipped by 10 bases and J by 4 bases, with 19 bases between them. Germline values: CDR1 MNHNS, CDR2 SASEGT. DNA for the CDR3: TGTGCCACCCTCTGGGGGGGGCTTGGCACTGAAGCTTTCTTT. Its protein product is CATLWGGLGTEAFF.

In this sample, this clonotype turned up a few times. The genes are TRBV29-1 and TRBJ2-3; 10 nucleotides agree with TRBD2. The CDR3 length is 16 residues. Germline V gene sequence: CDR1 SQVTM, CDR2 ANQGSEA. V dropped 1 base and J dropped 3; count of bases not matched to a gene: 7. The CDR3 DNA reads TGCAGCGTTGAAGGGATTAGCGGGGGGTCGACAGATACGCAGTATTTT. Amino acids: CSVEGISGGSTDTQYF.

J is TRBJ1-2 and V is TRBV5-6; no clear D. V was trimmed by 1 base and J by 8 bases, leaving 9 bases between them. The germline V gene has CDR1 SGHDT and CDR2 YYEEEE. The CDR3 loop spans 12 amino acids. DNA for the CDR3: TGTGCCAGCAGCTTGAACATCCACGGCTACACCTTC. As protein: CASSLNIHGYTF.

This clonotype was observed once. This rearrangement joins TRBV6-6 to TRBJ2-3; D is possibly TRBD2 (5 bases). V shed 4 bases and J shed 9 bases, with 11 bases lying between them. The CDR3 runs 12 residues. Germline lookup yields CDR1 MNHNY and CDR2 SVGAGI (reference sequence). CDR3 in amino acids: CASSSGGVTQYF. DNA for the CDR3: TGTGCCAGCAGTTCCGGAGGAGTAACGCAGTATTTT.

The rearrangement uses TRBV7-2 and TRBJ1-2; 10 bases map to TRBD1. J was trimmed by 5 bases and V by 6 bases; bases with no gene match: 12. CDR3 length: 16 amino acids. CDR1 and CDR2 from the germline V gene are SGHTA and FQGNSA. CDR3 sequence: CASSSGTGASYYGYTF. In nucleotides, the CDR3 is TGTGCCAGCAGTTCCGGGACAGGGGCGTCTTATTATGGCTACACCTTC.

This clonotype turned up a few times. The chain couples TRBV9 to TRBJ2-3, with D uncertain. This CDR3 is built from 14 residues. V was trimmed by 4 bases and J by 5 bases, leaving 14 bases between them. Germline V gene lookup returns CDR1 SGDLS and CDR2 YYNGEE. CDR3: CASSPQMGKDTQYF. The CDR3 DNA reads TGTGCCAGCAGCCCTCAAATGGGGAAAGATACGCAGTATTTT.